One and the same sample provided the 10 T cell receptor beta chains below, sequenced in a study of control samples from healthy donors and cancer patients. Clones were read by immunoSEQ multiplex PCR, and TCRdb kept only the in-frame ones, dropping some. The sample comprises 140,000 or so clones, about 91% of which are singletons, and 3% to 4% rests with the top ten. Sequenced input: blood. These TCRs come from a man aged 25-40 years in good health.

The chain links TRBV2 to TRBJ2-5; the D gene is possibly TRBD2 (6 bases). CDR3 length: 15 residues. The V gene lost 6 bases and the J gene lost 5 bases, with 19 bases spanning the gap. Germline V CDR1 and CDR2: SNHLY, FYNNEI. The CDR3 DNA reads as TGTGCCAGCAGCGAGAGACTAGTTTATCAGGAGACCCAGTACTTC. As protein: CASSERLVYQETQYF.

The J gene is TRBJ1-2, the V gene TRBV5-6; D is perhaps TRBD1 (6 bases). The CDR3 sequence is 15 residues long. The V end lost 7 bases, the J end lost 4 bases, and 20 bases lay between the germline ends. Germline assignment: CDR1 SGHDT and CDR2 YYEEEE. This CDR3 is CASEDPQGRVYGYTF. The CDR3 DNA follows: TGTGCCAGCGAAGACCCACAGGGTAGGGTCTATGGCTACACCTTC.

The chain combines TRBV6-5 with TRBJ1-4; D not certain. V was cut by 8 bases and J by 2 bases, with 9 bases left in between. This CDR3 is built from 13 residues. Per germline, CDR1 MNHEY and CDR2 SVGAGI. The CDR3 sequence: CASSYTTNEKLFF. The CDR3 DNA reads as TGTGCCAGCTCGTATACGACTAATGAAAAACTGTTTTTT.

J is TRBJ2-1 and V is TRBV2; D remains ambiguous. V gave up 5 bases and J gave up 7 bases, with 6 bases separating them. The CDR3 spans 11 residues. Germline V lookup: CDR1 SNHLY, CDR2 FYNNEI. CDR3 sequence reads: CASSPVNEQFF. CDR3 DNA sequence: TGTGCCAGCAGTCCTGTAAATGAGCAGTTCTTC.

The gene calls are TRBV10-2 and TRBJ2-2, with D maybe TRBD2 (6 bases). Looked up from germline, CDR1 is WSHSY and CDR2 is SAAADI. Trimming left V 11 bases short and J 4 bases short, with 20 bases between. The CDR3 loop spans 15 amino acids. DNA for the CDR3: TGCGCCGTCCAGGATGTGGAGGAGGGCACCGGGGAGCTGTTTTTT. It encodes CAVQDVEEGTGELFF.

The table lists this clone with a count of one. The CDR3 loop reads CASSPEGFSNQPQHF. The CDR3 region has the DNA TGTGCCAGCAGCCCAGAGGGTTTTAGCAATCAGCCCCAGCATTTT. This rearrangement joins TRBV7-9 to TRBJ1-5; the D is unclear. V was trimmed by 5 bases and J by 0 bases, leaving 11 bases between them. Looked up from germline, CDR1 is SEHNR and CDR2 is FQNEAQ (reference sequence). The CDR3 totals 15 residues. The full variable domain, with the rest looked up from reference TRBV7-9 and TRBJ1-5, is DTGVSQNPRHKITKRGQNVTFRCDPISEHNRLYWYRQTLGQGPEFLTYFQNEAQLEKSRLLSDRFSAERPKGSFSTLEIQRTEQGDSAMYLCASSPEGFSNQPQHFGDGTRLSIL.

The chain couples TRBV7-9 to TRBJ1-5, with unresolved D. The germline V gene encodes CDR1 SEHNR and CDR2 FQNEAQ (reference sequence). V was cut by 5 bases and J by 6 bases, with 14 bases left in between. The CDR3 length is 14 residues. CDR3 sequence reads: CASSLGGGRQPQHF. CDR3 bases: TGTGCCAGCAGCCTAGGTGGTGGGCGTCAGCCCCAGCATTTT.

V is TRBV7-9 and J is TRBJ1-3; perhaps TRBD1 as D (5 bases). The CDR3 totals 16 residues. CDR1 SEHNR and CDR2 FQNEAQ come from the germline V gene (reference sequence). The germline V and J ends were trimmed by 0 bases and 0 bases, with 9 bases remaining between them. The CDR3 DNA sequence: TGTGCCAGCAGCTTAGCGGGGGGAGGCTCTGGAAACACCATATATTTT. Translated, it gives CASSLAGGGSGNTIYF.

The gene calls are TRBV28 and TRBJ1-4, with D possibly matching TRBD1 (5 bases). Germline CDR1 MDHEN, CDR2 SYDVKM. Between the trimmed V and J ends, which lost 10 bases and 7 bases, there was a span of 16 bases. The CDR3 runs to 13 residues. CDR3 in amino acids: CATLTGGGEKLFF. CDR3 DNA sequence: TGTGCCACCCTGACTGGGGGTGGTGAAAAACTGTTTTTT.

This clone was seen only once. The chain carries TRBV7-3 and TRBJ2-3; 10 bases align to TRBD2. With 5 bases clipped from V and 6 bases from J, the junction kept 8 bases outside the gene matches. CDR3 length equals 15 residues. CDR1 and CDR2 from the germline V gene are SGHTA and FQGTGA. CDR3 bases: TGTGCCAGCAGCCCCAGCGGGGGGGCCGTGGATACGCAGTATTTT. Its protein product is CASSPSGGAVDTQYF.